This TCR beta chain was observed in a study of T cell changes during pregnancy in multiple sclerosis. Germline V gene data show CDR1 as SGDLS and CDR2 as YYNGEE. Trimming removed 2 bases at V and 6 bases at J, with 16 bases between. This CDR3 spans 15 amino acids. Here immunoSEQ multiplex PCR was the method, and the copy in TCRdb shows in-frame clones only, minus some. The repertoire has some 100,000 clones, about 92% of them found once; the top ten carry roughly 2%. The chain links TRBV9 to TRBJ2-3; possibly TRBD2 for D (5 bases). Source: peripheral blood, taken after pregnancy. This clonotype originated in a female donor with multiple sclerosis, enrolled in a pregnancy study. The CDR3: CASSVYFSDGDTQYF. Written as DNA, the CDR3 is TGTGCCAGCAGCGTGTATTTTAGCGATGGGGATACGCAGTATTTT.